A single sample is the source of the 15 T cell receptor beta chains below, sequenced in a study of PD-L1 blockade in urothelial cancer. Only in-frame clones appear in the TCRdb table, and some are missing; sequencing was by immunoSEQ multiplex PCR. Among about 39,000 clones, approximately 90% were seen once, and the ten largest hold approximately 10%. Time point here: pretreatment peripheral blood. The sample in question was PBMCs, obtained around atezolizumab (anti-PD-L1) treatment. Receptors were obtained from a woman aged 60-75 years with urothelial cancer.

This chain uses TRBV19 with TRBJ2-5; possibly TRBD1 for D (5 bases). The germline V gene encodes CDR1 LNHDA and CDR2 SQIVND (reference sequence). V was shortened by 2 bases and J by 1 base, with 17 bases between the two germline ends. The CDR3 runs 17 residues. For the CDR3, the DNA is TGTGCCAGTAGTATAAGAGGCGGCAGGGCCACCCAAGAGACCCAGTACTTC. This encodes CASSIRGGRATQETQYF.

This clone occurred once. This chain uses TRBV5-5 with TRBJ2-3; 7 bases agree with TRBD2. The CDR3 sequence is 17 residues long. Germline loops: CDR1 SGHKS, CDR2 YYEKEE (reference sequence). V trimming: 2 bases; J trimming: 1 base; junction bases outside the gene matches: 10. CDR3 amino acids: CASSFSGSGAGTDTQYF. Here the CDR3 DNA reads TGTGCCAGCAGCTTCTCCGGGAGCGGGGCCGGCACAGATACGCAGTATTTT.

This chain uses TRBV11-2 with TRBJ2-6; TRBD2 matches at 11 bases. Germline CDR1 reads SGHAT; CDR2 reads FQNNGV. V shed 5 bases and J 0 bases; nucleotides not matched to a gene: 6. This CDR3 contains 18 residues. CDR3 sequence: CASSINSGRVSGANVLTF. The CDR3, as DNA: TGTGCCAGCAGCATAAATAGCGGGAGGGTCTCTGGGGCCAACGTCCTGACTTTC.

This clone came up once. The rearrangement uses TRBV18 and TRBJ2-2, with 15 bases identical to TRBD2. Per the germline V gene, CDR1 is KGHSH and CDR2 is LQKENI. This CDR3 comprises 18 residues. V gave up 3 bases and J gave up 4 bases; unmatched junction bases: 6. The DNA for the CDR3 is TGTGCCAGCTCACCTCGGACTAGCGGGAGGGCGAGCACCGGGGAGCTGTTTTTT. It translates to CASSPRTSGRASTGELFF.

V usage is TRBV7-8 and J usage is TRBJ2-1; 14 positions match TRBD2. This CDR3 is built from 17 residues. V lost 0 bases to trimming and J lost 8 bases; unmatched junction nucleotides: 6. The germline gives CDR1 SGHVS, CDR2 FQNEAQ. The CDR3, as DNA: TGTGCCAGCAGCTTAGCTAGGACTAGCGGGAGGATCTATGAGCAGTTCTTC. As protein: CASSLARTSGRIYEQFF.

This clone is a singleton in its sample. The V call is TRBV10-2, the J call TRBJ2-1; the D is unclear. V lost 7 bases, J lost 5 bases, and 12 bases lay in between. This CDR3 is 13 amino acids long. Germline CDR1 and CDR2: WSHSY and SAAADI. The chain's CDR3 is CASTPAENNEQFF. The CDR3 DNA reads TGCGCCAGCACACCGGCGGAGAACAATGAGCAGTTCTTC.

The chain carries TRBV18 and TRBJ2-1; TRBD2 aligns across 11 bases. CDR3 size: 17 residues. The V segment lost 0 bases and the J segment 4 bases; nucleotides outside the gene matches: 5. Germline assignment: CDR1 KGHSH and CDR2 LQKENI. CDR3 in amino acids: CASSPPGIAGGYNEQFF. The CDR3, as DNA: TGTGCCAGCTCACCACCGGGTATAGCGGGAGGGTACAATGAGCAGTTCTTC.

The V gene is TRBV28, the J gene TRBJ2-7, with D unclear. Between the trimmed V and J ends, which lost 5 bases and 3 bases, there was a span of 8 bases. CDR1 is MDHEN and CDR2 is SYDVKM in the germline V gene. The CDR3 spans 12 residues. The CDR3 DNA reads as TGTGCCAGCAGTGGAGATTACTACGAGCAGTACTTC. Translated: CASSGDYYEQYF.

This chain joins TRBV9 and TRBJ2-1; D perhaps matches TRBD2 (6 bases). This CDR3 region has 15 residues. With 0 bases removed from V and 9 bases from J, the gap between germline ends came to 16 bases. Per germline, CDR1 SGDLS and CDR2 YYNGEE. The CDR3 DNA sequence: TGTGCCAGCAGCGTAGAAGGCGGGACTCAGCCTGAGCAGTTCTTC. Translated, it gives CASSVEGGTQPEQFF.

This clone was found once. This chain joins TRBV7-2 and TRBJ1-2, with D hard to call. Trimming took 0 bases from V and 4 from J, leaving 18 bases between them. CDR1 and CDR2 from the germline V gene are SGHTA and FQGNSA. CDR3 length equals 17 residues. CDR3 region: CASSLARVEGIGYGYTF. Written as DNA, the CDR3 is TGTGCCAGCAGCTTAGCGCGGGTAGAGGGTATCGGCTATGGCTACACCTTC.

This rearrangement joins TRBV7-6 to TRBJ1-3, with 8 bases aligning to TRBD1. V trimming: 1 base; J trimming: 2 bases; junction bases outside the gene matches: 1. Germline V gives CDR1 SGHVS, CDR2 FNYEAQ. The CDR3 has 15 amino acids. CDR3: CASSLGGQAGNTIYF. DNA of the CDR3: TGTGCCAGCAGCTTAGGGGGACAGGCTGGAAACACCATATATTTT.

This clone was seen only once. This chain links TRBV28 with TRBJ1-5; 9 bases agree with TRBD1. This CDR3 is 16 amino acids long. Per the germline V gene, CDR1 is MDHEN and CDR2 is SYDVKM. Trimming took 6 bases from V and 4 from J; bases not matched to a gene: 10. The CDR3 region has the DNA TGTGCCAGCAGCCCAATCCCCGGACAGGGGAATCAGCCCCAGCATTTT. Amino acid sequence: CASSPIPGQGNQPQHF.

The gene calls are TRBV5-4 and TRBJ2-3; 11 nucleotides align to TRBD2. The CDR3 has 17 residues. Germline V gene lookup returns CDR1 SGHNT and CDR2 YYREEE (reference sequence). The junction had 11 bases not matched to a gene; V was cut back by 4 bases and J by 4 bases. CDR3 protein: CASSAEALAGGPDTQYF. The CDR3 nucleotides are TGTGCCAGCAGCGCCGAGGCGCTAGCGGGAGGACCAGATACGCAGTATTTT.

This clone was found once. The CDR3 region has the DNA TGTGCCAGTAGCCGGACTAGCGGCAACCAAGGTGAGCAGTACTTC. This sequence encodes CASSRTSGNQGEQYF. The chain couples TRBV19 to TRBJ2-7; 10 bases line up with TRBD2. The CDR3 consists of 15 residues. Germline V lookup: CDR1 LNHDA, CDR2 SQIVND (reference sequence). Trimming took 6 bases from V and 7 from J; bases not matched to a gene: 12. The full variable domain, rest sourced from reference TRBV19 and TRBJ2-7, is DGGITQSPKYLFRKEGQNVTLSCEQNLNHDAMYWYRQDPGQGLRLIYYSQIVNDFQKGDIAEGYSVSREKKESFPLTVTSAQKNPTAFYLCASSRTSGNQGEQYFGPGTRLTVT.

This chain links TRBV28 with TRBJ1-2, with 11 nucleotides matching TRBD1. There are 15 residues in the CDR3. Germline CDR1 and CDR2: MDHEN and SYDVKM. J was trimmed by 4 bases and V by 7 bases; bases with no gene match: 8. The CDR3 nucleotides read TGTGCCAGCACCGTCGGACAGGGGGCTGTCTATGGCTACACCTTC. Its protein product is CASTVGQGAVYGYTF.